A single sample is the source of the 26 T cell receptor beta chains below, sequenced in a study of post-analysis software for immune sequencing data. Regarding the study as a whole: Elevated frequency relative to controls characterized 4 or 5 TRBV segments in patients, TRBV5-6, TRBV5-1 and TRBV20-1 among them.

No antigen is known for these receptors. Incorporated into the TCR beta cDNA libraries were unique molecular identifiers, which served to reduce PCR and sequencing biases. TCRdb re-analysed the PCR reads in MiXCR, keeping a single row per CDR3 protein. The repertoire holds roughly 800,000 distinct CDR3 sequences, with about 57% as singletons. Sample: blood. The source is a girl aged 10-17 years with multiple sclerosis.

This clonotype was seen a few times. The rearrangement joins TRBV2 to TRBJ1-2, with D unclear. Trimming took off 4 bases at V and 5 bases at J, with 8 bases between the two ends. Germline V gene lookup returns CDR1 SNHLY and CDR2 FYNNEI. The CDR3 spans 12 residues. The CDR3 DNA follows: TGTGCCAGCAGTGTCGAAGGTTATGGCTACACCTTC. Translating gives CASSVEGYGYTF.

The chain uses TRBV7-2 and TRBJ2-3; TRBD1 matches at 8 bases. V shed 4 bases and J 1 base; nucleotides not matched to a gene: 10. Germline loops: CDR1 SGHTA, CDR2 FQGNSA. This CDR3 has 17 amino acids. Written as DNA, the CDR3 is TGTGCCAGCAGCTACGACCTGGACAGGGTTGGCACAGATACGCAGTATTTT. Its protein product is CASSYDLDRVGTDTQYF.

V gene TRBV29-1 combines with J gene TRBJ2-1; a possible D gene is TRBD1 (6 bases). Germline V gives CDR1 SQVTM, CDR2 ANQGSEA. CDR3 length: 14 amino acids. V was clipped by 4 bases and J by 2 bases, with 12 bases between them. The CDR3 bases are TGCAGCGTTGCCCGGGGACATCCCTACAATGAGCAGTTCTTC. The encoded protein is CSVARGHPYNEQFF.

CDR3 protein: CASSHPRGDGEAFF. The CDR3 DNA reads as TGCGCCAGCAGCCACCCACGGGGAGACGGTGAAGCTTTCTTT. The genes are TRBV4-1 and TRBJ1-1; D not certain. Per the germline V gene, CDR1 is MGHRA and CDR2 is YSYEKL. The CDR3 runs to 14 residues. V shed 3 bases and J shed 7 bases, with 15 bases lying between them.

The chain uses TRBV14 and TRBJ2-1, with D possibly being TRBD2 (6 bases). The CDR3 totals 13 residues. V was trimmed by 1 base and J by 9 bases, leaving 10 bases between them. CDR1 and CDR2 (germline): SGHDN, FVKESK. The CDR3, as DNA: TGTGCCAGCAGCCAAGTCGGAGGGATTGAGCAGTTCTTC. Its translation is CASSQVGGIEQFF.

The gene calls are TRBV5-1 and TRBJ2-7; TRBD1 agrees at 7 bases. CDR3 length equals 16 residues. CDR1 is SGHRS, CDR2 YFSETQ, per germline. Trimming removed 0 bases from V and 1 base from J; junction bases left unmatched: 7. The CDR3 DNA sequence: TGCGCCAGCAGCTTGGGGGACAGCCGCTTATCCTACGAGCAGTACTTC. It yields the protein CASSLGDSRLSYEQYF.

V gene TRBV12-3 or TRBV12-4 combines with J gene TRBJ1-2; TRBD1 agrees at 7 bases. V dropped 5 bases and J dropped 6; count of bases not matched to a gene: 6. The CDR3 loop spans 13 amino acids. CDR3 region: CASSPTGSDGYTF. DNA for the CDR3: TGTGCCAGCAGTCCGACAGGGTCGGATGGCTACACCTTC.

The chain recombines TRBV7-9 with TRBJ2-3; TRBD1 agrees at 10 bases. This CDR3 region has 17 residues. With V trimmed by 4 bases and J by 3 bases, 10 bases remained unmatched. From germline, CDR1 is SEHNR and CDR2 FQNEAQ (reference sequence). The DNA of the CDR3 is TGTGCCAGCAGCTCGCCCCGGGACAGGGGAGTGACAGATACGCAGTATTTT. Amino acid sequence: CASSSPRDRGVTDTQYF.

This clonotype turned up a few times. The gene calls are TRBV7-9 and TRBJ2-1; D is unresolved. The DNA end lines up better with TRBJ2-7; the J call may be wrong. Germline-derived CDR1 and CDR2 are SEHNR and FQNEAQ (reference sequence). CDR3 length: 12 amino acids. The CDR3 loop reads CASSPSYNEQYF. CDR3 DNA sequence: TGTGCCAGCAGCCCATCCTACAATGAGCAGTACTTC.

The sample holds a few counts of this clonotype. The chain uses TRBV7-3 and TRBJ2-1; possibly TRBD1 for D (5 bases). Germline-derived CDR1 and CDR2 are SGHTA and FQGTGA. There are 15 residues in the CDR3. Trimming cost V 4 bases and J 0 bases, with 10 bases left between them. CDR3 sequence (DNA): TGTGCCAGCAGCTCTCAGGGCAGCTCCTACAATGAGCAGTTCTTC. Amino acids: CASSSQGSSYNEQFF.

This clonotype has more than one count but fewer than ten. This rearrangement joins TRBV7-3 to TRBJ2-7; D is perhaps TRBD1 or TRBD2 (5 bases each). The CDR3 is 15 amino acids. With 4 bases removed from V and 0 bases from J, the gap between germline ends came to 13 bases. Germline loops: CDR1 SGHTA, CDR2 FQGTGA. CDR3 in amino acids: CASSSMGVGSYEQYF. CDR3 nucleotide sequence: TGTGCCAGCAGCTCTATGGGGGTAGGCTCCTACGAGCAGTACTTC.

The chain combines TRBV10-3 with TRBJ2-5, with 8 positions matching TRBD2. Germline assignment: CDR1 ENHRY and CDR2 SYGVKD. The ends lost 3 bases at V and 5 bases at J; junction bases unmatched: 2. The CDR3 extends over 13 amino acids. The CDR3 region is CAISETGGETQYF. The CDR3, as DNA: TGTGCCATCAGTGAAACGGGAGGGGAGACCCAGTACTTC.

This clonotype was counted only a few times. This chain links TRBV29-1 with TRBJ2-5; D perhaps matches TRBD2 (6 bases). V dropped 4 bases and J dropped 4 bases, with 13 bases sitting between them. The length of the CDR3 is 13 residues. Germline CDR1 SQVTM, CDR2 ANQGSEA. DNA of the CDR3: TGCAGCGTTGGGAGGGTATCAGGAGAGACCCAGTACTTC. This translates into CSVGRVSGETQYF.

As concerns this clonotype: This may stem from a read error, because a much larger clone lies one nucleotide away. The chain uses TRBV7-6 and TRBJ2-7; no definite D call. V was shortened by 7 bases and J by 6 bases, with 16 bases between the two germline ends. Germline V lookup: CDR1 SGHVS, CDR2 FNYEAQ. The length of the CDR3 is 13 residues. This CDR3 is CASNSSYTTEQYF. Written as DNA, the CDR3 is TGTGCCAGCAACTCCTCCTATACTACCGAGCAGTACTTC.

The sample holds a few counts of this clonotype. The chain is built from TRBV20-1 and TRBJ1-2, with no clear D. Deletions cut 5 bases from V and 2 bases from J, with 9 bases between. Germline lookup yields CDR1 DFQATT and CDR2 SNEGSKA (reference sequence). This CDR3 comprises 12 residues. The DNA for the CDR3 is TGCAGTGCTTCCGGGATCAACTATGGCTACACCTTC. It translates to CSASGINYGYTF.

The J gene is TRBJ1-1, the V gene TRBV7-9, with TRBD1 matching over 12 bases. Germline assignment: CDR1 SEHNR and CDR2 FQNEAQ (reference sequence). The CDR3 has 16 residues. J gave up 4 bases and V 4 bases, and 7 bases lay outside the gene matches. The CDR3 loop reads CASSWGTGGPGTEAFF. CDR3 DNA sequence: TGTGCCAGCAGCTGGGGGACAGGGGGCCCTGGCACTGAAGCTTTCTTT.

This clonotype has a handful of counts. The chain couples TRBV27 to TRBJ2-5; 9 bases match TRBD1. V lost 0 bases to trimming and J lost 4 bases; unmatched junction nucleotides: 6. This CDR3 contains 16 residues. Germline V gene data show CDR1 as MNHEY and CDR2 as SMNVEV (reference sequence). CDR3 sequence (DNA): TGTGCCAGCAGTTTATCGGGGACAGGGAGAGGAGAGACCCAGTACTTC. Amino acids: CASSLSGTGRGETQYF.

V usage is TRBV7-9 and J usage is TRBJ1-1; the match to TRBD1 covers 7 bases. The CDR3 totals 14 residues. V lost 5 bases to trimming and J lost 4 bases; unmatched junction nucleotides: 7. Germline V CDR1 and CDR2: SEHNR, FQNEAQ (reference sequence). CDR3 coding DNA: TGTGCCAGCAGCCAAAGAGCAGGGGGCACTGAAGCTTTCTTT. Residues: CASSQRAGGTEAFF.

V is TRBV2 and J is TRBJ2-4; D is uncertain. The J call may be wrong; the DNA end is better matched by TRBJ2-7. The CDR3 extends over 15 amino acids. CDR1 and CDR2 from the germline V gene are SNHLY and FYNNEI. In DNA, the CDR3 is TGTGCCAGCGGGCACATCCAGGAAAGCTCCTACGAGCAGTACGTC. Its translation: CASGHIQESSYEQYV.

The chain combines TRBV6-5 with TRBJ2-2; the D is unclear. The CDR3 has 14 residues. Looked up from germline, CDR1 is MNHEY and CDR2 is SVGAGI. V dropped 1 base and J dropped 7 bases, with 10 bases sitting between them. As DNA, the CDR3 is TGTGCCAGCAGTTACTTCGATGGCGGCGGGGAGCTGTTTTTT. It specifies CASSYFDGGGELFF.

The rearrangement uses TRBV6-5 and TRBJ2-1, with 9 positions matching TRBD2. This CDR3 contains 17 residues. Germline CDR1 MNHEY, CDR2 SVGAGI. V dropped 2 bases and J dropped 10; count of bases not matched to a gene: 15. CDR3 sequence: CASSYTGGSGRPGEQFF. DNA of the CDR3: TGTGCCAGCAGTTACACGGGTGGGAGCGGGAGGCCCGGGGAGCAGTTCTTC.

V usage is TRBV7-8 and J usage is TRBJ2-1; 12 positions agree with TRBD2. Germline loops: CDR1 SGHVS, CDR2 FQNEAQ. This CDR3 has 17 amino acids. The V gene end was trimmed by 1 base and the J gene end by 1 base; junction bases not matched to a gene: 2. The CDR3 loop reads CASSLEGLAGSYNEQFF. The CDR3 nucleotides read TGTGCCAGCAGCTTAGAGGGACTAGCGGGTTCCTACAATGAGCAGTTCTTC.

The rearrangement links TRBV5-1 to TRBJ1-2; D uncertain. CDR3 length: 13 residues. Germline CDR1 and CDR2: SGHRS and YFSETQ. The V end was cut by 7 bases, the J end by 1 base, with 11 bases between. The chain's CDR3 is CASRGLDNYGYTF. In nucleotides, the CDR3 is TGCGCCAGCCGCGGTTTGGATAACTATGGCTACACCTTC.

The genes are TRBV5-1 and TRBJ2-3; D might be TRBD1 (6 bases). The germline gives CDR1 SGHRS, CDR2 YFSETQ. Trimming left V 0 bases short and J 0 bases short, with 14 bases between. The CDR3 loop spans 17 amino acids. CDR3 coding DNA: TGCGCCAGCAGCTTGGCCACGCACAGGGAAAGCACAGATACGCAGTATTTT. Translating it yields CASSLATHRESTDTQYF.

The chain carries TRBV6-1 and TRBJ2-5, with D possibly being TRBD1 or TRBD2 (5 bases each). Germline V CDR1 and CDR2: MNHNS, SASEGT. CDR3 length: 14 residues. V gave up 6 bases and J gave up 1 base, with 12 bases separating them. In DNA, the CDR3 is TGTGCCAGCAGGCCCTGGGGGTCCCAAGAGACCCAGTACTTC. Encoded protein: CASRPWGSQETQYF.

The chain joins TRBV5-1 to TRBJ2-7; a weak D match, TRBD1 (6 bases). The V gene's germline CDR1 is SGHRS and CDR2 YFSETQ. Trimming removed 2 bases at V and 3 bases at J, with 15 bases between. There are 15 residues in the CDR3. CDR3 coding DNA: TGCGCCAGCAGCTTCGACGAGGGGGATCACTACGAGCAGTACTTC. As protein: CASSFDEGDHYEQYF.